This TCR beta chain was observed in a study of spatial heterogeneity in lung cancer. This clonotype was counted many times. Time point defined: sample taken at primary tumor resection. Samples came from 72 TRACERx patients with untreated early-stage lung cancer. TCRdb passed the 5' RACE reads through MiXCR, listing each CDR3 protein once. The sample records 3,100 or so distinct CDR3 sequences, about 7.3% being singletons. This CDR3 has 13 amino acids. Germline CDR1 SGHAT, CDR2 FQDESV (reference sequence). V lost 5 bases to trimming and J lost 1 base, with 6 bases between them. This chain connects TRBV11-1 to TRBJ2-1; D possibly corresponds to TRBD2 (5 bases). Sequencing used normal lung tissue next to the tumor, obtained at surgery. The sequence was collected from a male donor with early-stage non-small cell lung cancer. The CDR3 loop reads CASSPGSYNEQFF. In DNA, the CDR3 is TGTGCCAGCAGCCCGGGGTCCTACAATGAGCAGTTCTTC.